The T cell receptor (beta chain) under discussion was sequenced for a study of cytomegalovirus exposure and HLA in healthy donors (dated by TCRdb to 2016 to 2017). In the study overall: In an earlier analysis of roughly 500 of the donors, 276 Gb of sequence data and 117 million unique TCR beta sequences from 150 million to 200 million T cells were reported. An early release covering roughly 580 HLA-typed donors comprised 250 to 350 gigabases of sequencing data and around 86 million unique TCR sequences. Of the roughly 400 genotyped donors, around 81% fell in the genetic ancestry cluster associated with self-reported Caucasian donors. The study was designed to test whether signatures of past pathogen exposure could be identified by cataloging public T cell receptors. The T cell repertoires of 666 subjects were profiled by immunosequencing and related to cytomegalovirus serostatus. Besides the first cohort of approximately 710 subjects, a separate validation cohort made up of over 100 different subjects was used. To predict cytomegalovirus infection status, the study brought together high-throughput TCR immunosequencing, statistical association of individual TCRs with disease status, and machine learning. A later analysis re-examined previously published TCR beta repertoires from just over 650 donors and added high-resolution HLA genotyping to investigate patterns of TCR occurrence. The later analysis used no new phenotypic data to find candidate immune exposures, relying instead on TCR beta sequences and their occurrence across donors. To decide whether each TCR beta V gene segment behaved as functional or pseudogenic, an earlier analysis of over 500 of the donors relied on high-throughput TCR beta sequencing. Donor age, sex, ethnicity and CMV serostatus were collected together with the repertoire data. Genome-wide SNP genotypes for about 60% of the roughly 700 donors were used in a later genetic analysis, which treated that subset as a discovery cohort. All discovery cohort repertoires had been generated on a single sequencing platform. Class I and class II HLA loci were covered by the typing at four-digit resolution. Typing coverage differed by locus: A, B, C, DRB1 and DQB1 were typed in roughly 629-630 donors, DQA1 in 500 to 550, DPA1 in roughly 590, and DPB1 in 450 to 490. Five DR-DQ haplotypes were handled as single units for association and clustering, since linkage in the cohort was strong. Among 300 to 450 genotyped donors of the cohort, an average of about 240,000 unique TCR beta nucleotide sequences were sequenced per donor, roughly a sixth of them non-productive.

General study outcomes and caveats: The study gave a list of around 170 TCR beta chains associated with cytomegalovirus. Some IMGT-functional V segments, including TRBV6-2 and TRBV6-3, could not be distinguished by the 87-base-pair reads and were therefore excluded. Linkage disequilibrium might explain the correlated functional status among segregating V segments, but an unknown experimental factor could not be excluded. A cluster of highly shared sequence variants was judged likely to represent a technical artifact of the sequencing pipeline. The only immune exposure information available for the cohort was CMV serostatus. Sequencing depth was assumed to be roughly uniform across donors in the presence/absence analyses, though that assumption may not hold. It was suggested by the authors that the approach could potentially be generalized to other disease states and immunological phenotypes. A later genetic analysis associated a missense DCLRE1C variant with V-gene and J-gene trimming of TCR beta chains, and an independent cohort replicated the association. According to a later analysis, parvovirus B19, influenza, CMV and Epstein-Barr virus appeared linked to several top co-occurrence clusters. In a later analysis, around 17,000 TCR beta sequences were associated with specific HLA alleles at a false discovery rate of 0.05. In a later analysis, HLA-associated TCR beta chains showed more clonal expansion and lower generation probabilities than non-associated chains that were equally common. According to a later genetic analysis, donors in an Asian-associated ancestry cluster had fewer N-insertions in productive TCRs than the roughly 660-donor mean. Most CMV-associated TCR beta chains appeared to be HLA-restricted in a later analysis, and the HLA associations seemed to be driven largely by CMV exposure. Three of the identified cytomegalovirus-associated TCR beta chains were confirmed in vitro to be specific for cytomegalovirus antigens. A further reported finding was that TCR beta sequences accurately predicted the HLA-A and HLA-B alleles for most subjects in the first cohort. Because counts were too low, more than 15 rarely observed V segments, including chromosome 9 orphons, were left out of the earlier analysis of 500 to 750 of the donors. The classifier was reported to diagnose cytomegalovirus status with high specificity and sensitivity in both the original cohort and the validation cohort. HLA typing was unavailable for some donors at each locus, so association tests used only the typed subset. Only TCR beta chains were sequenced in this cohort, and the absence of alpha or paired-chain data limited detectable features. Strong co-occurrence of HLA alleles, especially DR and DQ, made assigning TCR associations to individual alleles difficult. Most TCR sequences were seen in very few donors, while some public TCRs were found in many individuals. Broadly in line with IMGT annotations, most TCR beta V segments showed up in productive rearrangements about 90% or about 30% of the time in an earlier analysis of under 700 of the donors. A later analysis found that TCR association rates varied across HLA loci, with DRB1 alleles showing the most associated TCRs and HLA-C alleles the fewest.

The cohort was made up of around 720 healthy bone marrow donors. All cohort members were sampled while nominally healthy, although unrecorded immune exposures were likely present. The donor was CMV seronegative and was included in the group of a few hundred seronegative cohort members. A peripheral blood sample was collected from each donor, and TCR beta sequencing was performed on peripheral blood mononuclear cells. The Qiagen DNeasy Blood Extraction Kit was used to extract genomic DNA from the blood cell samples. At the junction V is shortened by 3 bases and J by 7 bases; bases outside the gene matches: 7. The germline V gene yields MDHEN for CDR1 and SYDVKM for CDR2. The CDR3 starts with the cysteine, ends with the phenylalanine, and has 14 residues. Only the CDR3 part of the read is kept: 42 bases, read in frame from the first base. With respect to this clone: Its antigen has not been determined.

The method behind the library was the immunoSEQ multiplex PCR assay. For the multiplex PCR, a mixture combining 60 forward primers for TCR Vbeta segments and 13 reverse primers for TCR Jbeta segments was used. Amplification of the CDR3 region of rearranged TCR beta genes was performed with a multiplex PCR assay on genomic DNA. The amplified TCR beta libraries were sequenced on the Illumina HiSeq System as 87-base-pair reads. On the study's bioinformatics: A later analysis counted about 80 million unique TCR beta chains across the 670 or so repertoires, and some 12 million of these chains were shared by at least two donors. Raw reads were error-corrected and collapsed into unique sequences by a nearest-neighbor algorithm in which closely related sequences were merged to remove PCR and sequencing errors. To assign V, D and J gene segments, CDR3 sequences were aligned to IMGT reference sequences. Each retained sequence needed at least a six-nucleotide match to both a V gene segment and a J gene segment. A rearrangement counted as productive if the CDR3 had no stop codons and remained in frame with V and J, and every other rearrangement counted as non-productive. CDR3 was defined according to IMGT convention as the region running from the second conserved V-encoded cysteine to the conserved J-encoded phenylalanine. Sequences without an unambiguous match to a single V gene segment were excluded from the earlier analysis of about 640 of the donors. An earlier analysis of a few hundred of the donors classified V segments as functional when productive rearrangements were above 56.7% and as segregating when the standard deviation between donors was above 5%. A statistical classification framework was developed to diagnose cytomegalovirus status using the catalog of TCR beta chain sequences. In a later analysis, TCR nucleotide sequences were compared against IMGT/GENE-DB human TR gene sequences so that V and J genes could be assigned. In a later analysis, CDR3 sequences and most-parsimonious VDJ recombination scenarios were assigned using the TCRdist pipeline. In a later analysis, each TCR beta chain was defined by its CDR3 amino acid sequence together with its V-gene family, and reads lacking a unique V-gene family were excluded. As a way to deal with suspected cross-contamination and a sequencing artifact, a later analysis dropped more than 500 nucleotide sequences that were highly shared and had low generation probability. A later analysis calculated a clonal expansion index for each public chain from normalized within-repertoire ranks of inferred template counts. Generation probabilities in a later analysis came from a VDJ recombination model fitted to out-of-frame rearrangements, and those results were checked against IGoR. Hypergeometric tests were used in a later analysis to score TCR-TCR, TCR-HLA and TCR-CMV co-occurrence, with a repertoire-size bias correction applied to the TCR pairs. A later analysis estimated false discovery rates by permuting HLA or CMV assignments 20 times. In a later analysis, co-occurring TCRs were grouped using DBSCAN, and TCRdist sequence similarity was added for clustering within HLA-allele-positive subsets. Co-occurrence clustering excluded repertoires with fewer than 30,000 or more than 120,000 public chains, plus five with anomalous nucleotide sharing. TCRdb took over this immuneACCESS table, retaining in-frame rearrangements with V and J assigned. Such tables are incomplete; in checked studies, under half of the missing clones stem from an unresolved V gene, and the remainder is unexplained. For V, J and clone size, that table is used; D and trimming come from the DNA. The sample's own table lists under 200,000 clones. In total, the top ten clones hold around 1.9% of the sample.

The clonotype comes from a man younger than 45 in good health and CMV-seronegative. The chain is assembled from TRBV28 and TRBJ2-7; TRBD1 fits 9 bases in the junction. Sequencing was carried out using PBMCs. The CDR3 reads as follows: CASSLGTGRGEQYF. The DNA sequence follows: TGTGCCAGCAGTTTGGGGACAGGGCGGGGGGAGCAGTACTTC.